This T cell receptor (beta chain) was retrieved from a study of T cell changes during pregnancy in multiple sclerosis. The assay was immunoSEQ multiplex PCR, and TCRdb's table has in-frame clones only and misses some. The sample lists 70,000 to 90,000 clones; just under 95% were seen once. CDR3 size: 18 residues. In germline, CDR1 is MGHRA, CDR2 YSYEKL. J gave up 3 bases and V 4 bases, and 9 bases lay outside the gene matches. The chain uses TRBV4-1 and TRBJ2-2, with 12 nucleotides matching TRBD1. The sequencing used peripheral blood, collected in the second trimester of pregnancy. The TCR comes from a female donor in good health, enrolled as a control in a pregnancy study. Here the CDR3 reads CASSPTGQGARYTGELFF. The CDR3 coding sequence is TGCGCCAGCAGCCCTACGGGACAGGGGGCGCGGTACACCGGGGAGCTGTTTTTT.